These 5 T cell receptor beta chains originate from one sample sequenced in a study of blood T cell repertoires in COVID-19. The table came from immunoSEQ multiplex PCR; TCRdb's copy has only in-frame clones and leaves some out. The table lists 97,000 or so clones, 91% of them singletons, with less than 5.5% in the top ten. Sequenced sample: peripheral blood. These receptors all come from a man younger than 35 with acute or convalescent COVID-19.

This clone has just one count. CDR3 amino acids: CASSGGTGGSEPAFF. As DNA, the CDR3 is TGTGCCAGCAGCGGTGGGACAGGGGGCTCCGAGCCAGCTTTCTTT. This sequence joins TRBV7-9 and TRBJ1-1; 12 positions match TRBD1. V lost 5 bases to trimming and J lost 10 bases; unmatched junction nucleotides: 11. Germline assignment: CDR1 SEHNR and CDR2 FQNEAQ (reference sequence). The CDR3 extends over 15 amino acids.

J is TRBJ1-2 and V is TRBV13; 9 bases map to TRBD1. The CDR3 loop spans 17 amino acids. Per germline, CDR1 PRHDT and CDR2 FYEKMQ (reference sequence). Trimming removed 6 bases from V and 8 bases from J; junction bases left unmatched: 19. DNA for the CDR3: TGTGCCAGCAGTTCACCGGGACAGGGAGCCCCTATATGGGGCTACACCTTC. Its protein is CASSSPGQGAPIWGYTF.

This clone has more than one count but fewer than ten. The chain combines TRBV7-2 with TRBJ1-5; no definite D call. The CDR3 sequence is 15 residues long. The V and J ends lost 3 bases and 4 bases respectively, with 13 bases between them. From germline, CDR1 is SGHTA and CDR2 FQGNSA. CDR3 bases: TGTGCCAGCAGCTTCATCTTCGGAGATAATCAGCCCCAGCATTTT. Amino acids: CASSFIFGDNQPQHF. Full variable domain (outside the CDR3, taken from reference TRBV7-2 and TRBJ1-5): GAGVSQSPSNKVTEKGKDVELRCDPISGHTALYWYRQSLGQGLEFLIYFQGNSAPDKSGLPSDRFSAERTGGSVSTLTIQRTQQEDSAVYLCASSFIFGDNQPQHFGDGTRLSIL.

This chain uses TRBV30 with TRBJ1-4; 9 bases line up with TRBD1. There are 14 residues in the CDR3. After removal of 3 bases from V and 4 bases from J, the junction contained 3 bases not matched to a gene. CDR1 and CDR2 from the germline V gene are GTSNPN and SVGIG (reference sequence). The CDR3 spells CAWRGTGSNEKLFF. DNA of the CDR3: TGTGCCTGGAGGGGGACAGGGAGTAATGAAAAACTGTTTTTT.

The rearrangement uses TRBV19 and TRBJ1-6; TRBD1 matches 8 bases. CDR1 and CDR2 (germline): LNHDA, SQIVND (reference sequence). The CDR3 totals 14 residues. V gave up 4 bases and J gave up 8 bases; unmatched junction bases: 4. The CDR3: CASSKDRVYSPLHF. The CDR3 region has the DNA TGTGCCAGTAGTAAGGACAGGGTGTATTCACCCCTCCACTTT.